This T cell receptor beta chain is drawn from a study of metastatic and nonmetastatic thyroid tumors. Study observations and caveats: In both blood and tumor samples, TCR beta diversity was reported significantly higher for malignant than benign nodules.

Worth noting for this clone: Antigen: not known.

Thyroid surgery took place with no prior treatment in any patient. The CDR3 has 11 residues. CDR1 and CDR2 (germline): MNHEY, SVGEGT. The V gene lost 6 bases and the J gene lost 9 bases, with 9 bases spanning the gap. TCRdb redid the clone calls on the PCR reads using MiXCR. The sample lists thousands of clones, 30% to 40% occurring once. The clonotype was recovered from a female donor with papillary thyroid cancer or a benign thyroid nodule (not recorded which). Some clones in this sample may be carry-over from other donors' samples. Sample: tumor tissue. The gene calls are TRBV6-2 or TRBV6-3 and TRBJ2-1; D might be TRBD1 (6 bases). CDR3 bases: TGTGCCAGCAGACCACAGGGTGAGCAGTTCTTC. This translates into CASRPQGEQFF.